This T cell receptor beta chain came from a study of cytotoxic CD8 clonotypes in ibrutinib-treated CLL (dated by TCRdb to about 2021). With respect to the entire study: The cohort had about ten relapsed/refractory and 15 treatment-naive patients; some 17 were IGHV unmutated. Partial responses were observed in approximately 24 patients and complete responses in 2; after a median follow-up of roughly 62 months, remission was maintained in some 14 patients and progression was observed in roughly 12. Response samples were taken after a median of roughly 12 months on treatment, ranging from about 6 to 40 months. On average, each sample had 255,043 productive templates and approximately 85,000 productive rearrangements. Of the approximately 86 people in the trial, 26 had longitudinal samples available. Cryopreserved peripheral blood mononuclear cells were obtained prior to treatment, at the time of response, and at either disease progression or sustained remission. Every remission and progressive disease sample was obtained while ibrutinib was still being received by the patients.

For this clone: No cognate antigen has been identified for it. No base qualities exist here, and no much larger clone lies one base off it.

Each clonotype received, on average, 10x coverage in deep resolution sequencing performed on a MiSeq, where the target depth lay between 1 in 1 million and 1 in 200,000 T cells. TCR beta libraries were generated with the immunoSEQ hsTCRB Kit. On the study's bioinformatics: ImmunoSEQ Data Assistant and ImmunoSEQ Analyzer were used for data analysis, and V, D and J genes were assigned according to IMGT definitions. Clonality, which ranges from 0 to 1, was calculated by subtracting the normalized Shannon entropy of productive rearrangement frequencies from one. Only overrepresented clonotypes making up at least 0.05% of the repertoire of each patient were included in the public clonotype analysis. Repertoires from about a dozen age-matched healthy donors in immuneACCESS were used as clonality controls. TCRdb carries this immuneACCESS record with in-frame sequences only. Its versions omit some clonotypes, under half of them owing to an unresolved V gene in the studies checked, with the rest unexplained. Clonal size and the V and J genes are those of that table, whereas D and trimming came from the DNA. The sample table holds approximately 280,000 clones, of which 70% to 80% were seen once. Clones ranked in the top ten supply around 6% of the sample.

What this sample's time point label stands for: progressive disease on ibrutinib. For TCR beta library preparation, around 2.2 micrograms of genomic DNA was extracted from cryopreserved PBMCs. Longitudinal blood samples from CLL patients on ibrutinib monotherapy were analyzed using high-throughput TCR beta sequencing. The patients took part in an open-label, single-center phase 2 trial of ibrutinib monotherapy. Looking up the germline V gene (reference sequence) yields CDR1 SGHNT and CDR2 YYREEE. The CDR3, from cysteine to phenylalanine, totals 15 residues. Only the CDR3 DNA is retained, 45 bases long and in frame from the first base. Between the V and J ends, shortened by 0 bases and 2 bases respectively, the junction contains 12 bases. The paper as a whole reports these results and caveats: An increase in clonality was observed at ibrutinib response, with clonality remaining stable during sustained remission and falling back toward baseline at progression. Sampling times were not matched between sustained-remission and progressing patients, and lymph node repertoires were not studied. Public clonotypes were rare and either contracted or stayed stable during treatment, and the rise in clonality at ibrutinib response reflected the expansion of private clonotypes. Baseline clonality was found to be higher than that of age-matched healthy donors and was strongly correlated with circulating CD8+ T-cell counts.

The rearrangement combines TRBV5-4 with TRBJ2-7; TRBD2 is perhaps the D gene, given 5 matching bases. The clonotype was recovered from a human donor with chronic lymphocytic leukemia. Sequences were derived from PBMCs, sampled at disease progression, from a patient treated with ibrutinib. The CDR3 protein is CASSLASGFTYEQYF. The nucleotide sequence reads TGTGCCAGCAGCTTGGCGAGCGGATTTACCTACGAGCAGTACTTC.